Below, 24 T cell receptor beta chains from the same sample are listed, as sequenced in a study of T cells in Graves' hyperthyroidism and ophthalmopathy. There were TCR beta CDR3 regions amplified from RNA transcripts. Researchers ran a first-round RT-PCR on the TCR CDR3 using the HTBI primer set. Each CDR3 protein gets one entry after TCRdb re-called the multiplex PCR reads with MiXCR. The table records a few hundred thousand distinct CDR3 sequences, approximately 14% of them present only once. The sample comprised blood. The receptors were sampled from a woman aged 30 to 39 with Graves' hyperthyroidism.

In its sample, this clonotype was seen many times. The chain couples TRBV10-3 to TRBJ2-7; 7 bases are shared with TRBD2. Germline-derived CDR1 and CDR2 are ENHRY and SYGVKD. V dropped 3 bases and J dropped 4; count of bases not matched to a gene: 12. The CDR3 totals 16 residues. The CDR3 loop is CAISELASGVGYEQYF. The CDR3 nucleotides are TGTGCCATCAGTGAACTGGCTAGCGGAGTGGGTTACGAGCAGTACTTC.

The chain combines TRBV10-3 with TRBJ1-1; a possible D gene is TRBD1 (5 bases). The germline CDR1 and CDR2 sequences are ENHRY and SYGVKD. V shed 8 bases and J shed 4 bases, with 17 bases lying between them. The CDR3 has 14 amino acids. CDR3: CAIADRTMSTEAFF. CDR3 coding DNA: TGTGCCATCGCCGACAGAACAATGAGCACTGAAGCTTTCTTT.

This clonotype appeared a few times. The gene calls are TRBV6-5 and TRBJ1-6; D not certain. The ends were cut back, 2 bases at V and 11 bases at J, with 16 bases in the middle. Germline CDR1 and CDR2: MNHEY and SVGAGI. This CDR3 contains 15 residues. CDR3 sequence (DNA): TGTGCCAGCAGTTACAGATATGTAGCTGGGGCACCCCTCCACTTT. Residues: CASSYRYVAGAPLHF.

The chain's CDR3 is CAISESSGLVKNIQYF. CDR3 in DNA: TGTGCCATCAGTGAGTCATCGGGGCTTGTCAAAAACATTCAGTACTTC. The rearrangement joins TRBV10-3 to TRBJ2-4, with D possibly being TRBD1 or TRBD2 (5 bases each). This CDR3 comprises 16 residues. Deletions cut 0 bases from V and 3 bases from J, with 12 bases between. Per the germline V gene, CDR1 is ENHRY and CDR2 is SYGVKD.

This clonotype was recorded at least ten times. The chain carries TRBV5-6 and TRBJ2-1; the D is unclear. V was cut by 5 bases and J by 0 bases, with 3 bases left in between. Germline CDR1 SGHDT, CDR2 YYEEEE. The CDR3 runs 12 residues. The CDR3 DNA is TGTGCCAGCAGGCACTCCTACAATGAGCAGTTCTTC. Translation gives CASRHSYNEQFF.

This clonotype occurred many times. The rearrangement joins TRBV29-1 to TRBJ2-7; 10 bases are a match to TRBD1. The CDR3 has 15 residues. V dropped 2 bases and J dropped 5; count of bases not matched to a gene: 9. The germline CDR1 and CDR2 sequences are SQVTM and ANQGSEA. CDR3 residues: CSVETFGTGEDEQYF. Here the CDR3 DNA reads TGCAGCGTTGAAACTTTCGGGACAGGGGAAGACGAGCAGTACTTC.

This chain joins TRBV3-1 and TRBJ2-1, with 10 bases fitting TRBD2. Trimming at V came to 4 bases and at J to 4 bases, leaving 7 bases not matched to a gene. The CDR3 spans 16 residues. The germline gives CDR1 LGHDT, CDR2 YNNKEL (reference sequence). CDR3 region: CASSRIAGGLYNEQFF. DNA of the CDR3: TGTGCCAGCAGCCGGATAGCGGGAGGCCTATACAATGAGCAGTTCTTC.

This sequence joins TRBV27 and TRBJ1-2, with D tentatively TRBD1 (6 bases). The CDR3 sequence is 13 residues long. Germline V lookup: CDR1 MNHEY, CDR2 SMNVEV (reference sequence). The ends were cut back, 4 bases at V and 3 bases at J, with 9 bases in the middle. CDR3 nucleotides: TGTGCCAGCAGTTCGGACAGACACTATGGCTACACCTTC. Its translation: CASSSDRHYGYTF.

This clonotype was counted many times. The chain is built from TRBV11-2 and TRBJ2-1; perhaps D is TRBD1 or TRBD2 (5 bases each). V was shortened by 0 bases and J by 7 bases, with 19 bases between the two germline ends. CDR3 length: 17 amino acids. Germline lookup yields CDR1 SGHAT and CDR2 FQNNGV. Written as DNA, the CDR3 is TGTGCCAGCAGCTTAGATCGCCCAGGGACCTGGGCGAATGAGCAGTTCTTC. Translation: CASSLDRPGTWANEQFF.

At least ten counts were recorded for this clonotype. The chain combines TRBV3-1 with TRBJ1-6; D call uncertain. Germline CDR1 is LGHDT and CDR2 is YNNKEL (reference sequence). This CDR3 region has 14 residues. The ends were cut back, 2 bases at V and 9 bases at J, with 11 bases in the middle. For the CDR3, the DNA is TGTGCCAGCAGCCAATATTCGGAGATTTCACCCCTCCACTTT. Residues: CASSQYSEISPLHF.

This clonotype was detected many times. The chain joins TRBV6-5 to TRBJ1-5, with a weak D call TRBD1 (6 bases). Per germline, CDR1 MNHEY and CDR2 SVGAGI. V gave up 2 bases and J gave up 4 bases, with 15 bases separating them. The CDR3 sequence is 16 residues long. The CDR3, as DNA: TGTGCCAGCAGTTACGGACTAACAGGGTTGAATCAGCCCCAGCATTTT. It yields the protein CASSYGLTGLNQPQHF.

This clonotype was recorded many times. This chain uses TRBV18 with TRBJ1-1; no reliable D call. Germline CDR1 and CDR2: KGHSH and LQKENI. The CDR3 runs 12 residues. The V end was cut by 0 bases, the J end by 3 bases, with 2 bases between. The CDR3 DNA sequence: TGTGCCAGCTCACCACCGGACACTGAAGCTTTCTTT. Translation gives CASSPPDTEAFF.

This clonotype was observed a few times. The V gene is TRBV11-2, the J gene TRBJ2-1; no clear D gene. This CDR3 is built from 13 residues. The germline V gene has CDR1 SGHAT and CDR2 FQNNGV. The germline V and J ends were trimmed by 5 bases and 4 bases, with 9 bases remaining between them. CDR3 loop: CASSNGLYNEQFF. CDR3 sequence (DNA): TGTGCCAGCAGCAACGGGCTATACAATGAGCAGTTCTTC.

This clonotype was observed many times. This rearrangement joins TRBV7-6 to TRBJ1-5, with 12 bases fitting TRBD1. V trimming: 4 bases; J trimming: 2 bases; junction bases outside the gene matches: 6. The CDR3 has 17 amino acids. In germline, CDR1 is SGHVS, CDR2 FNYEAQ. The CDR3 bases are TGTGCCAGCAGCTCGGGGACAGGGGGCTTGGGCAATCAGCCCCAGCATTTT. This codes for CASSSGTGGLGNQPQHF. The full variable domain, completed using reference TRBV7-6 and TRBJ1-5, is GAGVSQSPRYKVTKRGQDVALRCDPISGHVSLYWYRQALGQGPEFLTYFNYEAQQDKSGLPNDRFSAERPEGSISTLTIQRTEQRDSAMYRCASSSGTGGLGNQPQHFGDGTRLSIL.

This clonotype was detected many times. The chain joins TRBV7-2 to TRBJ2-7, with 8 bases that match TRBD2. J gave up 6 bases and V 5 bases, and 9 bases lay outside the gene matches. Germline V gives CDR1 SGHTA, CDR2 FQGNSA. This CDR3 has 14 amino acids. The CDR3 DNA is TGTGCCAGCAGCGGGCCGGGAGGGCCGGGCGAGCAGTACTTC. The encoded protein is CASSGPGGPGEQYF.

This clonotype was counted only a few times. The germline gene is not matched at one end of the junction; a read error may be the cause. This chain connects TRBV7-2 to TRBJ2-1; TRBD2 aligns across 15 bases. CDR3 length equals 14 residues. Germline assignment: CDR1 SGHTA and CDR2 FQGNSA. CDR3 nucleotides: TGTGCCAGCAGCCCGGGACTAGCGGGAGGTCCTGGGGTCTTC. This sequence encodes CASSPGLAGGPGVF.

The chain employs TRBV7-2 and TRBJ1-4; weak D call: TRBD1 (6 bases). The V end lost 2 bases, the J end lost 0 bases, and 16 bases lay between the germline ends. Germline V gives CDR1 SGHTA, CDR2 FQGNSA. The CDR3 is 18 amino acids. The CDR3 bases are TGTGCCAGCAGCTTACGAGGGGGAGGGTTAGCAACTAATGAAAAACTGTTTTTT. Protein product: CASSLRGGGLATNEKLFF. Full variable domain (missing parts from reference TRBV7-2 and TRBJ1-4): GAGVSQSPSNKVTEKGKDVELRCDPISGHTALYWYRQSLGQGLEFLIYFQGNSAPDKSGLPSDRFSAERTGGSVSTLTIQRTQQEDSAVYLCASSLRGGGLATNEKLFFGSGTQLSVL.

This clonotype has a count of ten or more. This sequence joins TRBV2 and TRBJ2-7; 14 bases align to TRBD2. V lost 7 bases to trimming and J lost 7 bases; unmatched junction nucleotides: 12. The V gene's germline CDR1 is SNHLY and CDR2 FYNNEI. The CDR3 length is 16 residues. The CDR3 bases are TGTGCCAGCAAGGGACTAGCGGGAGAAATGTCCTTGGAGCAGTACTTC. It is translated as CASKGLAGEMSLEQYF.

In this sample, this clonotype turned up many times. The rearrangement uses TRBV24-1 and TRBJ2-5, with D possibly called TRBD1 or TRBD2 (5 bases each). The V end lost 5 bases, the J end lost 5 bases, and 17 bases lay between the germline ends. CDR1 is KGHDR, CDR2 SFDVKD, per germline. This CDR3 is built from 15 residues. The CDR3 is CATSGEQGWEETQYF. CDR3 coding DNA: TGTGCCACCAGTGGGGAGCAGGGCTGGGAGGAGACCCAGTACTTC.

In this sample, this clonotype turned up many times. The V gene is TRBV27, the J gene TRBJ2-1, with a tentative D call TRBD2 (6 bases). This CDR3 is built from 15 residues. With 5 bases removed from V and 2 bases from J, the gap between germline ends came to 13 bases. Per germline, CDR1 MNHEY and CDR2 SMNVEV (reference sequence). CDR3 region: CASSVSGETYNEQFF. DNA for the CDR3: TGTGCCAGCAGTGTTAGCGGAGAGACCTACAATGAGCAGTTCTTC.

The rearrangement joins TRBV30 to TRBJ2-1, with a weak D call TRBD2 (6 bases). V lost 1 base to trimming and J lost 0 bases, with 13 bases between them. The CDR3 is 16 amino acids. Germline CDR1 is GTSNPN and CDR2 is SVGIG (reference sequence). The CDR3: CAWSDKRASSYNEQFF. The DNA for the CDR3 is TGTGCCTGGAGTGACAAGCGGGCAAGCTCCTACAATGAGCAGTTCTTC. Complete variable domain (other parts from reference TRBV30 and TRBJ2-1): SQTIHQWPATLVQPVGSPLSLECTVEGTSNPNLYWYRQAAGRGLQLLFYSVGIGQISSEVPQNLSASRPQDRQFILSSKKLLLSDSGFYLCAWSDKRASSYNEQFFGPGTRLTVL.

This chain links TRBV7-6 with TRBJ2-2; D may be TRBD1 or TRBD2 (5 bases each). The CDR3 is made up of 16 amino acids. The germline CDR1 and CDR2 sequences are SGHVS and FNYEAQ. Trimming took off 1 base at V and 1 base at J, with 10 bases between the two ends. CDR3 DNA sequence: TGTGCCAGCAGCTTAGGGAAGGGACGGAACACCGGGGAGCTGTTTTTT. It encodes CASSLGKGRNTGELFF.

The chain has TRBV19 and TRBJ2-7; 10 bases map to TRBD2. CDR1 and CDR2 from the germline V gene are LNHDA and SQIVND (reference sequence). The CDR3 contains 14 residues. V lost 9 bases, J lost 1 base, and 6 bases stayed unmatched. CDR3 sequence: CARKTSGPSYEQYF. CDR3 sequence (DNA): TGTGCCAGAAAGACTAGCGGGCCTTCCTACGAGCAGTACTTC. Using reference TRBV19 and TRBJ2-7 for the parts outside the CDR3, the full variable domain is DGGITQSPKYLFRKEGQNVTLSCEQNLNHDAMYWYRQDPGQGLRLIYYSQIVNDFQKGDIAEGYSVSREKKESFPLTVTSAQKNPTAFYLCARKTSGPSYEQYFGPGTRLTVT.

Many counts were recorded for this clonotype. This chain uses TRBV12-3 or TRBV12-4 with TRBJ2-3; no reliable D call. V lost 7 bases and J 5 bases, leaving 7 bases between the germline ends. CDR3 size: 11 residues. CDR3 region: CASTLEDTQYF. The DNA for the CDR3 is TGTGCCAGCACCCTAGAAGATACGCAGTATTTT.